These 30 T cell receptor beta chains share one sample of origin, sequenced in a study of cytomegalovirus exposure and HLA in healthy donors. Only in-frame clones appear in the TCRdb table, and some are missing; sequencing was by immunoSEQ multiplex PCR. Altogether about 200,000 clones are present, about nine tenths being singletons, with the ten largest covering approximately 2%. The sequenced material came from PBMCs. The source of these receptors is a woman aged 18-35 years in good health and CMV-seropositive.

The chain combines TRBV28 with TRBJ1-4; 8 bases match TRBD1. The CDR3 is 12 residues long. The germline V gene encodes CDR1 MDHEN and CDR2 SYDVKM. The V segment lost 6 bases and the J segment 7 bases; nucleotides outside the gene matches: 1. The CDR3 sequence: CASRQGVEKLFF. In nucleotides, the CDR3 is TGTGCCAGCAGACAGGGGGTTGAAAAACTGTTTTTT.

V is TRBV19 and J is TRBJ2-7; D is uncertain. Trimming removed 3 bases from V and 7 bases from J, with 10 bases in between. The CDR3 is 12 amino acids. Looked up from germline, CDR1 is LNHDA and CDR2 is SQIVND (reference sequence). The CDR3 nucleotides are TGTGCCAGTAGTATTGGTGCGGCTGAGCAGTACTTC. It specifies CASSIGAAEQYF.

This sequence joins TRBV9 and TRBJ2-1; 12 bases are a match to TRBD2. The J segment lost 4 bases and the V segment lost 0 bases, leaving 2 bases of the junction unmatched. There are 16 residues in the CDR3. Germline lookup yields CDR1 SGDLS and CDR2 YYNGEE. This chain's CDR3 is CASSVVGLAGYNEQFF. The CDR3 nucleotides are TGTGCCAGCAGCGTAGTTGGACTAGCGGGGTACAATGAGCAGTTCTTC.

The rearrangement uses TRBV28 and TRBJ1-4; 7 nucleotides align to TRBD1. Trimming cost V 6 bases and J 3 bases; bases outside gene matches: 13. Germline CDR1 MDHEN, CDR2 SYDVKM. This CDR3 has 17 residues. This chain's CDR3 is CASSSRYRGRSNEKLFF. CDR3 nucleotide sequence: TGTGCCAGCAGCTCGAGGTACAGGGGAAGGTCTAATGAAAAACTGTTTTTT.

The genes are TRBV6-5 and TRBJ1-3, with D possibly being TRBD1 (5 bases). The CDR3 totals 14 residues. The ends were cut back, 1 base at V and 8 bases at J, with 12 bases in the middle. Germline V gene sequence: CDR1 MNHEY, CDR2 SVGAGI. This CDR3 is CASSYWQGADTIYF. Here the CDR3 DNA reads TGTGCCAGCAGTTACTGGCAGGGCGCAGACACCATATATTTT.

A few counts support this clone. This chain joins TRBV5-4 and TRBJ1-5, with D possibly matching TRBD1 (6 bases). Germline CDR1 reads SGHNT; CDR2 reads YYREEE (reference sequence). Trimming stripped 3 bases from V and 8 bases from J, with 12 bases between. CDR3 length equals 13 residues. The CDR3 sequence is CASSYGGEKPQHF. CDR3 coding DNA: TGTGCCAGCAGCTATGGGGGCGAGAAGCCCCAGCATTTT.

The chain has TRBV4-2 and TRBJ2-7; perhaps TRBD2 as D (5 bases). The CDR3 has 15 residues. Trimming pared 0 bases from V and 7 bases from J, leaving 16 bases between. Germline V gene data show CDR1 as LGHNA and CDR2 as YNFKEQ. CDR3 region: CASSQDLATIMEQYF. CDR3 sequence (DNA): TGTGCCAGCAGCCAAGATCTAGCCACTATAATGGAGCAGTACTTC.

The chain has TRBV28 and TRBJ2-1, with TRBD1 identical over 7 bases. V shed 2 bases, J shed 8 bases, and the junction held 9 bases outside the gene matches. The germline CDR1 and CDR2 sequences are MDHEN and SYDVKM. The CDR3 runs 15 residues. CDR3 nucleotides: TGTGCCAGCAGTTTAGTGGGGACAGTTTTTTATGAGCAGTTCTTC. This codes for CASSLVGTVFYEQFF.

The chain has TRBV6-1 and TRBJ1-2; D gene uncertain. CDR1 is MNHNS and CDR2 is SASEGT in the germline V gene. The CDR3 runs to 11 residues. Trimming took 6 bases from V and 6 from J, leaving 8 bases between them. The CDR3 spells CASSSLHGYTF. The CDR3 DNA reads as TGTGCCAGCAGCAGTCTTCATGGCTACACCTTC.

This chain links TRBV5-1 with TRBJ2-7; perhaps TRBD2 as D (5 bases). Trimming removed 2 bases from V and 3 bases from J, with 9 bases in between. CDR1 and CDR2 from the germline V gene are SGHRS and YFSETQ. The CDR3 totals 13 residues. The CDR3 region has the DNA TGCGCCAGCAGCTTCGGACTGAACTACGAGCAGTACTTC. As protein: CASSFGLNYEQYF.

This rearrangement joins TRBV6-6 to TRBJ2-7; the match to TRBD2 covers 15 bases. Germline loops: CDR1 MNHNY, CDR2 SVGAGI (reference sequence). With 7 bases clipped from V and 6 bases from J, the junction kept 7 bases outside the gene matches. The CDR3 spans 15 residues. The DNA for the CDR3 is TGTGCCAGCACCAACGGGGGACTAGCGGGAGGCGAGCAGTACTTC. Protein sequence: CASTNGGLAGGEQYF.

The rearrangement uses TRBV5-1 and TRBJ1-1, with D perhaps TRBD1 (5 bases). CDR3 length equals 16 residues. Trimming cost V 4 bases and J 1 base, with 17 bases left between them. Germline V gene lookup returns CDR1 SGHRS and CDR2 YFSETQ. CDR3 sequence reads: CASSPDGRGKNTEAFF. CDR3 nucleotide sequence: TGCGCCAGCAGCCCCGATGGGAGGGGAAAGAACACTGAAGCTTTCTTT.

The chain links TRBV19 to TRBJ1-1, with D perhaps TRBD1 (5 bases). Germline V gene lookup returns CDR1 LNHDA and CDR2 SQIVND (reference sequence). The V end lost 7 bases, the J end lost 1 base, and 7 bases lay between the germline ends. CDR3 length: 12 residues. The CDR3 loop is CASTRGNTEAFF. CDR3 DNA: TGTGCCAGTACAAGGGGGAACACTGAAGCTTTCTTT.

The rearrangement joins TRBV28 to TRBJ2-1; 10 bases align to TRBD2. CDR1 and CDR2 from the germline V gene are MDHEN and SYDVKM. The ends lost 6 bases at V and 5 bases at J; junction bases unmatched: 10. The CDR3 is made up of 16 amino acids. The CDR3 nucleotides are TGTGCCAGCAGACCACCTAGCGGGAGTTCGGACAATGAGCAGTTCTTC. It is translated as CASRPPSGSSDNEQFF.

The count of this clone is one. The chain uses TRBV10-2 and TRBJ1-1; D remains unclear. Trimming cost V 2 bases and J 5 bases, with 12 bases left between them. This CDR3 contains 14 residues. Germline lookup yields CDR1 WSHSY and CDR2 SAAADI. As DNA, the CDR3 is TGCGCCAGCAGTGAGATTCCCCCCCGGACTGAAGCTTTCTTT. Encoded protein: CASSEIPPRTEAFF.

V gene TRBV28 combines with J gene TRBJ1-1; no clear D gene. This CDR3 spans 13 amino acids. The V and J ends lost 4 bases and 12 bases respectively, with 18 bases between them. Germline CDR1 reads MDHEN; CDR2 reads SYDVKM. CDR3 in amino acids: CASSSDIKRTTFF. The CDR3 DNA reads as TGTGCCAGCAGTTCAGACATAAAAAGAACGACTTTCTTT.

CDR3 residues: CASSLVLGQGGGELFF. Here the CDR3 DNA reads TGTGCCAGCAGCTTAGTACTGGGACAGGGAGGCGGGGAGCTGTTTTTT. The chain links TRBV11-2 to TRBJ2-2; 9 bases align to TRBD1. Germline CDR1 reads SGHAT; CDR2 reads FQNNGV. Germline trimming cut 1 base from V and 7 bases from J; bases unmatched to any gene: 7. CDR3 length: 16 residues.

This chain connects TRBV5-6 to TRBJ1-1; TRBD1 is a possible D gene (6 bases). CDR1 is SGHDT and CDR2 is YYEEEE in the germline V gene. The V end was cut by 0 bases, the J end by 2 bases, with 8 bases between. This CDR3 spans 14 amino acids. DNA for the CDR3: TGTGCCAGCAGCTTGGTACAGGGCAACACTGAAGCTTTCTTT. Its protein product is CASSLVQGNTEAFF.

This clone was detected only once. V gene TRBV10-3 combines with J gene TRBJ2-1; 10 bases map to TRBD2. Trimming cost V 3 bases and J 6 bases; bases outside gene matches: 8. The CDR3 extends over 16 amino acids. Per the germline V gene, CDR1 is ENHRY and CDR2 is SYGVKD. CDR3 DNA: TGTGCCATCAGTGATGGGCTAGCGGGAGTGAGCAATGAGCAGTTCTTC. This encodes CAISDGLAGVSNEQFF.

The V call is TRBV15, the J call TRBJ1-2, with TRBD1 matching over 8 bases. V gave up 5 bases and J gave up 8 bases; unmatched junction bases: 16. Germline loops: CDR1 LNHNV, CDR2 YYDKDF (reference sequence). The CDR3 consists of 16 residues. The CDR3 DNA follows: TGTGCCACCAGCGGATACAGGGGGGGCTTTTCGGGAGGCTACACCTTC. Residues: CATSGYRGGFSGGYTF. Variable domain in full (rest from reference TRBV15 and TRBJ1-2): DAMVIQNPRYQVTQFGKPVTLSCSQTLNHNVMYWYQQKSSQAPKLLFHYYDKDFNNEADTPDNFQSRRPNTSFCFLDIRSPGLGDTAMYLCATSGYRGGFSGGYTFGSGTRLTVV.

The chain recombines TRBV30 with TRBJ1-5; D perhaps matches TRBD1 (6 bases). Per germline, CDR1 GTSNPN and CDR2 SVGIG (reference sequence). V was cut by 2 bases and J by 2 bases, with 13 bases left in between. This CDR3 contains 15 residues. CDR3 protein: CAWSTDRYGNQPQHF. The CDR3 DNA reads TGTGCCTGGAGTACAGACAGGTACGGCAATCAGCCCCAGCATTTT.

This clone was picked up a small number of times. The V gene is TRBV7-9, the J gene TRBJ1-4, with D possibly matching TRBD1 (6 bases). The germline V and J ends were trimmed by 1 base and 7 bases, with 10 bases remaining between them. The CDR3 consists of 14 residues. Germline V gene lookup returns CDR1 SEHNR and CDR2 FQNEAQ (reference sequence). DNA of the CDR3: TGTGCCAGCAGCTTAGACAGGGTGGTTGAAAAACTGTTTTTT. It specifies CASSLDRVVEKLFF.

This clone was found once. A much larger clone differs by one base, so this may be a read error. The chain has TRBV11-3 and TRBJ2-7, with TRBD1 identical over 8 bases. CDR3 length equals 14 residues. Germline trimming cut 5 bases from V and 1 base from J; bases unmatched to any gene: 4. Germline loops: CDR1 SGHNT, CDR2 YENEEA. CDR3 residues: CASSPGTGSYEQYF. The CDR3 nucleotides read TGTGCCAGCAGCCCCGGGACAGGATCCTACGAGCAGTACTTC.

The chain links TRBV30 to TRBJ2-2; D is unresolved. CDR1 is GTSNPN and CDR2 is SVGIG in the germline V gene (reference sequence). With 4 bases removed from V and 4 bases from J, the gap between germline ends came to 10 bases. CDR3 length: 13 residues. The CDR3 spells CAWTHGGTGELFF. The DNA of the CDR3 is TGTGCCTGGACCCATGGCGGCACCGGGGAGCTGTTTTTT.

The gene calls are TRBV9 and TRBJ2-1; TRBD2 is a possible D gene (5 bases). The CDR3 extends over 16 amino acids. CDR1 and CDR2 from the germline V gene are SGDLS and YYNGEE. The V end was cut by 4 bases, the J end by 6 bases, with 20 bases between. This CDR3 reads CASSPLGLEFGNEQFF. The DNA of the CDR3 is TGTGCCAGCAGCCCGCTAGGACTTGAATTCGGCAATGAGCAGTTCTTC.

The CDR3 loop is CASSLGGAVYEQYF. CDR3 sequence (DNA): TGCGCCAGCAGCTTGGGGGGCGCGGTCTACGAGCAGTACTTC. The V gene is TRBV5-1, the J gene TRBJ2-7, with a possible D match to TRBD1 (5 bases). The CDR3 consists of 14 residues. The V and J ends lost 0 bases and 3 bases respectively, with 10 bases between them. Per the germline V gene, CDR1 is SGHRS and CDR2 is YFSETQ.

The rearrangement links TRBV19 to TRBJ2-5; 12 bases fit TRBD2. CDR1 and CDR2 from the germline V gene are LNHDA and SQIVND (reference sequence). V trimming: 4 bases; J trimming: 5 bases; junction bases outside the gene matches: 8. This CDR3 is built from 16 residues. As DNA, the CDR3 is TGTGCCAGTAGTAGACAACTAGCGGGAGGATCGGAGACCCAGTACTTC. Translated: CASSRQLAGGSETQYF.

This clone was recorded a few times. The DNA for the CDR3 is TGTGCCAGTAGTATAGATCGGGGAGGGTACAATGAGCAGTTCTTC. Translation gives CASSIDRGGYNEQFF. This chain joins TRBV19 and TRBJ2-1; TRBD2 agrees at 7 bases. Germline CDR1 reads LNHDA; CDR2 reads SQIVND (reference sequence). This CDR3 contains 15 residues. V lost 0 bases, J lost 4 bases, and 3 bases stayed unmatched. Variable domain in full (rest from reference TRBV19 and TRBJ2-1): DGGITQSPKYLFRKEGQNVTLSCEQNLNHDAMYWYRQDPGQGLRLIYYSQIVNDFQKGDIAEGYSVSREKKESFPLTVTSAQKNPTAFYLCASSIDRGGYNEQFFGPGTRLTVL.

The chain recombines TRBV7-9 with TRBJ2-1, with 8 bases matching TRBD2. Germline V gene sequence: CDR1 SEHNR, CDR2 FQNEAQ (reference sequence). The CDR3 is 15 residues long. J gave up 5 bases and V 1 base, and 4 bases lay outside the gene matches. The CDR3 loop reads CASSLVKLADNEQFF. The CDR3 DNA sequence: TGTGCCAGCAGCTTAGTCAAACTAGCGGACAATGAGCAGTTCTTC.

About this clone itself: Other DNA sequences in this sample translate to the same CDR3. The chain has TRBV28 and TRBJ1-5, with D hard to call. CDR3 length: 11 amino acids. Germline V gives CDR1 MDHEN, CDR2 SYDVKM. Trimming pared 3 bases from V and 6 bases from J, leaving 3 bases between. CDR3 in DNA: TGTGCCAGCAGTTTGAGTCAGCCCCAGCATTTT. Its protein is CASSLSQPQHF.